This T cell receptor (beta chain) emerged from a study of Graves' ophthalmopathy and Graves' hyperthyroidism. Overall study context: Peripheral blood samples were taken at initial diagnosis, before any treatment.

This clonotype was seen ten or more times. J lost 5 bases, V lost 10 bases, and 4 bases had no gene match. Germline loops: CDR1 SNHLY, CDR2 FYNNEI. This CDR3 spans 11 amino acids. Amplified material comprised TCR beta CDR3 regions derived from RNA transcripts. Investigators did first-round RT-PCR with HTBI primers, then second-round multiplex PCR. TCRdb re-called the multiplex PCR reads through MiXCR, storing one row per CDR3 protein. The table has around 400,000 distinct CDR3 sequences, 15% to 20% seen once. Moderately to severely active ophthalmopathy under 3 months, CAS at least 3, NOSPECS at least 4. Clinicians diagnosed using symptoms, serum thyroxine, TRAb, thyroid ultrasound and orbital computed tomography. The PBMCs were taken from less than 11 ml of fresh peripheral blood.

The receptor comes from a woman between 18 and 29 years old with Graves' ophthalmopathy. The sequenced material came from peripheral blood. This rearrangement joins TRBV2 to TRBJ2-5, with 7 nucleotides matching TRBD2. CDR3: CATSGPETQYF. The CDR3 region has the DNA TGTGCCACTAGCGGACCGGAGACCCAGTACTTC.